The 29 T cell receptor beta chains below were found in one sample sequenced in a study of T cells in Graves' hyperthyroidism and ophthalmopathy. RNA transcripts served as the template for amplifying TCR beta CDR3 regions. HTBI primers were employed in a first-round RT-PCR of the TCR CDR3. MiXCR, applied by TCRdb to the multiplex PCR reads, yields one record per CDR3 protein. Counted here are about 720,000 distinct CDR3 sequences, roughly a sixth occurring once; the ten biggest clones make up about a sixth. Source material: blood. The receptors here all came from a woman aged 45-60 years with Graves' hyperthyroidism that later progressed to Graves' ophthalmopathy.

This clonotype was counted a few times. The V gene is TRBV6-1, the J gene TRBJ2-5; D possibly uses TRBD1 or TRBD2 (5 bases each). Germline V gene lookup returns CDR1 MNHNS and CDR2 SASEGT. The CDR3 consists of 12 residues. The DNA for the CDR3 is TGTACATTGGGGGTATTCCAAGAGACCCAGTACTTC. Its protein product is CTLGVFQETQYF.

This clonotype was recorded many times. This chain connects TRBV12-3 or TRBV12-4 to TRBJ2-3; D remains ambiguous. With 1 base removed from V and 2 bases from J, the gap between germline ends came to 7 bases. The CDR3 is 14 amino acids. In DNA, the CDR3 is TGTGCCAGCAGTTTAGGCTCTTACACAGATACGCAGTATTTT. It specifies CASSLGSYTDTQYF.

This clonotype has a count of ten or more. This chain uses TRBV3-1 with TRBJ2-7, with 11 bases lining up with TRBD2. The V and J ends lost 4 bases and 4 bases, in that order; junction bases with no gene match: 3. Germline CDR1 and CDR2: LGHDT and YNNKEL (reference sequence). The CDR3 is 14 amino acids. The CDR3 DNA is TGTGCCAGCAGCCTTAGGACTAGCGGGTACGAGCAGTACTTC. Translation gives CASSLRTSGYEQYF.

This clonotype appeared many times. The chain combines TRBV3-1 with TRBJ2-2; no firm D call. The CDR3 extends over 15 amino acids. CDR1 LGHDT and CDR2 YNNKEL come from the germline V gene (reference sequence). Trimming removed 1 base from V and 0 bases from J, with 6 bases in between. This CDR3 is CASSQGNANTGELFF. The CDR3 DNA is TGTGCCAGCAGCCAAGGGAACGCGAACACCGGGGAGCTGTTTTTT.

This clonotype was seen repeatedly, ten times or more. V gene TRBV18 combines with J gene TRBJ2-7; the match to TRBD1 covers 7 bases. CDR1 and CDR2 (germline): KGHSH, LQKENI. The V gene end was trimmed by 3 bases and the J gene end by 2 bases; junction bases not matched to a gene: 4. CDR3 length equals 14 residues. CDR3 bases: TGTGCCAGCTCACCCCAGGGGGACACCTACGAGCAGTACTTC. Translating it yields CASSPQGDTYEQYF.

In this sample, this clonotype turned up many times. The chain employs TRBV30 and TRBJ1-3; D may be TRBD1 (5 bases). The CDR3 covers 13 residues. V lost 4 bases and J 4 bases, leaving 11 bases between the germline ends. Looked up from germline, CDR1 is GTSNPN and CDR2 is SVGIG (reference sequence). The CDR3 DNA reads as TGTGCCTGGACTGGGGACGTCGGAAACACCATATATTTT. This sequence encodes CAWTGDVGNTIYF.

Many counts were recorded for this clonotype. Relative to the germline gene, one junction end is altered; a read error may explain this. This chain uses TRBV2 with TRBJ1-1; D possibly corresponds to TRBD1 (6 bases). The CDR3 is made up of 14 amino acids. Germline CDR1 is SNHLY and CDR2 is FYNNEI. As DNA, the CDR3 is TGTGCCAGCAGGGAAGCGGGCAGGGGAACTGAAGCTTTCTTT. Translating it yields CASREAGRGTEAFF. The variable domain in full, with the rest retrieved from reference TRBV2 and TRBJ1-1, is EPEVTQTPSHQVTQMGQEVILRCVPISNHLYFYWYRQILGQKVEFLVSFYNNEISEKSEIFDDQFSVERPDGSNFTLKIRSTKLEDSAMYFCASREAGRGTEAFFGQGTRLTVV.

This chain joins TRBV25-1 and TRBJ1-1; TRBD1 matches 7 bases. The CDR3 length is 17 residues. Germline CDR1 is MGHDK and CDR2 is SYGVNS. With V trimmed by 8 bases and J by 3 bases, 18 bases remained unmatched. This chain's CDR3 is CASQIGAGQPSDTEAFF. CDR3 in DNA: TGTGCCAGCCAAATTGGAGCGGGACAGCCTTCGGACACTGAAGCTTTCTTT.

This clonotype has more than one count but fewer than ten. This chain connects TRBV29-1 to TRBJ2-7, with a weak D call TRBD2 (7 bases). V shed 3 bases and J shed 0 bases, with 15 bases lying between them. The CDR3 has 15 residues. Germline V CDR1 and CDR2: SQVTM, ANQGSEA. The CDR3 sequence is CSVEGGQPSSYEQYF. In nucleotides, the CDR3 is TGCAGCGTTGAGGGGGGGCAGCCGAGCTCCTACGAGCAGTACTTC.

The chain joins TRBV7-2 to TRBJ1-6; D remains ambiguous. The CDR3 has 16 residues. Germline V CDR1 and CDR2: SGHTA, FQGNSA. V lost 4 bases and J lost 0, with 10 bases in between. Written as DNA, the CDR3 is TGTGCCAGCAGCTCCTCGACCGTCTCCTATAATTCACCCCTCCACTTT. Residues: CASSSSTVSYNSPLHF.

The chain links TRBV7-2 to TRBJ2-7; D gene unclear. V was clipped by 0 bases and J by 3 bases, with 15 bases between them. Germline-derived CDR1 and CDR2 are SGHTA and FQGNSA. This CDR3 spans 16 amino acids. The CDR3 is CASSLASGRLNYEQYF. CDR3 in DNA: TGTGCCAGCAGCTTAGCATCGGGTCGGCTGAACTACGAGCAGTACTTC. Together with reference TRBV7-2 and TRBJ2-7, the CDR3 gives the full variable domain: GAGVSQSPSNKVTEKGKDVELRCDPISGHTALYWYRQSLGQGLEFLIYFQGNSAPDKSGLPSDRFSAERTGGSVSTLTIQRTQQEDSAVYLCASSLASGRLNYEQYFGPGTRLTVT.

This clonotype was seen ten or more times. The rearrangement uses TRBV6-1 and TRBJ1-1; D might be TRBD1 (5 bases). Trimming removed 6 bases from V and 5 bases from J, with 16 bases in between. CDR1 and CDR2 from the germline V gene are MNHNS and SASEGT. This CDR3 spans 14 amino acids. The CDR3 region is CASRPTRTRTEAFF. CDR3 nucleotide sequence: TGTGCCAGCAGACCAACCCGGACAAGAACTGAAGCTTTCTTT.

The sample holds one count of this clonotype. The chain links TRBV6-2 or TRBV6-3 to TRBJ2-1; 8 bases are a match to TRBD1. Trimming removed 5 bases from V and 12 bases from J; junction bases left unmatched: 9. This CDR3 is 13 amino acids long. CDR1 and CDR2 from the germline V gene are MNHEY and SVGEGT. CDR3 sequence (DNA): TGTGCCAGCAGTCGGGACAGGCTCCATGCGCAGTTCTTC. It codes for CASSRDRLHAQFF.

In the case of this clonotype: One end of the junction is discordant with germline, which a read error may explain. V gene TRBV13 combines with J gene TRBJ2-3; no clear D. Germline CDR1 is PRHDT and CDR2 is FYEKMQ (reference sequence). This CDR3 has 13 amino acids. The CDR3 DNA reads TGTGCCAGCAGCGTAGGGAATTCGGATACGCAGTATTTT. Translating it yields CASSVGNSDTQYF.

This clonotype appeared many times. The V and J genes are TRBV9 and TRBJ1-2; no clear D gene. This CDR3 is built from 15 residues. Between the trimmed V and J ends, which lost 1 base and 1 base, there was a span of 11 bases. The germline V gene has CDR1 SGDLS and CDR2 YYNGEE. The CDR3 DNA reads as TGTGCCAGCAGCGTATCGGCAGGTGTTAACTATGGCTACACCTTC. Translating it yields CASSVSAGVNYGYTF. Together with reference TRBV9 and TRBJ1-2, the CDR3 gives the full variable domain: DSGVTQTPKHLITATGQRVTLRCSPRSGDLSVYWYQQSLDQGLQFLIQYYNGEERAKGNILERFSAQQFPDLHSELNLSSLELGDSALYFCASSVSAGVNYGYTFGSGTRLTVV.

This clonotype was counted between two and nine times. The chain combines TRBV6-5 with TRBJ1-4, with 9 nucleotides matching TRBD1. This CDR3 region has 15 residues. With 1 base clipped from V and 8 bases from J, the junction kept 5 bases outside the gene matches. Germline CDR1 and CDR2: MNHEY and SVGAGI. The CDR3 region is CASSYYRGRREKLFF. The CDR3 nucleotides read TGTGCCAGCAGTTACTACAGGGGGCGCAGGGAAAAACTGTTTTTT.

The chain is built from TRBV18 and TRBJ1-6; 8 nucleotides match TRBD1. The germline V gene has CDR1 KGHSH and CDR2 LQKENI. J lost 9 bases, V lost 0 bases, and 4 bases had no gene match. This CDR3 contains 15 residues. Here the CDR3 reads CASSPPTGEISPLHF. CDR3 coding DNA: TGTGCCAGCTCACCACCGACAGGGGAAATTTCACCCCTCCACTTT.

This clonotype was seen just once. This chain joins TRBV19 and TRBJ1-6, with a possible D match to TRBD1 (6 bases). V lost 3 bases and J lost 8, with 14 bases in between. The CDR3 is made up of 15 amino acids. Germline V gene sequence: CDR1 LNHDA, CDR2 SQIVND (reference sequence). CDR3 in amino acids: CASSIGGTRDSPLHF. The CDR3 DNA reads as TGTGCCAGTAGTATTGGAGGGACACGAGATTCACCCCTCCACTTT. The full variable domain, its missing parts supplied by reference TRBV19 and TRBJ1-6, is DGGITQSPKYLFRKEGQNVTLSCEQNLNHDAMYWYRQDPGQGLRLIYYSQIVNDFQKGDIAEGYSVSREKKESFPLTVTSAQKNPTAFYLCASSIGGTRDSPLHFGNGTRLTVT.

This rearrangement joins TRBV18 to TRBJ1-1; possible D gene TRBD1, 6 bases. The V end was cut by 3 bases, the J end by 5 bases, with 19 bases between. Germline assignment: CDR1 KGHSH and CDR2 LQKENI. This CDR3 contains 16 residues. The CDR3 loop reads CASSPPMGGEQTEAFF. The CDR3 nucleotides are TGTGCCAGCTCACCTCCAATGGGGGGCGAACAGACTGAAGCTTTCTTT.

This clonotype was detected only a few times. CDR3 nucleotides: TGTGCCACGACCTCGAGCACCGGGGAGCTGTTTTTT. Translating it yields CATTSSTGELFF. This chain uses TRBV28 with TRBJ2-2; D unresolved. Germline CDR1 MDHEN, CDR2 SYDVKM. V lost 10 bases and J 4 bases, leaving 10 bases between the germline ends. This CDR3 has 12 amino acids.

This clonotype was picked up many times. This chain links TRBV20-1 with TRBJ2-1; D not resolved. CDR1 and CDR2 from the germline V gene are DFQATT and SNEGSKA (reference sequence). The germline V and J ends were trimmed by 5 bases and 4 bases, with 18 bases remaining between them. The CDR3 spans 15 residues. The CDR3 DNA sequence: TGCAGTGCTTCCCGGGCAGAAGTCCCTTACAATGAGCAGTTCTTC. Its protein product is CSASRAEVPYNEQFF.

The J gene is TRBJ2-1, the V gene TRBV9; 9 bases are shared with TRBD1. Unmatched junction bases numbered 5, after V lost 6 bases and J lost 4 bases. Germline CDR1 is SGDLS and CDR2 is YYNGEE. The CDR3 consists of 14 residues. CDR3 loop: CASNPTGGYNEQFF. DNA for the CDR3: TGTGCCAGCAACCCGACAGGGGGTTACAATGAGCAGTTCTTC.

In DNA, the CDR3 is TGTGCCAGCAGTGAAGTTTTCAGTTGGGGAGATACGCAGTATTTT. Translated: CASSEVFSWGDTQYF. The chain employs TRBV6-1 and TRBJ2-3, with D unclear. The CDR3 is made up of 15 amino acids. CDR1 is MNHNS, CDR2 SASEGT, per germline. V was trimmed by 1 base and J by 5 bases, leaving 13 bases between them.

The rearrangement links TRBV7-6 to TRBJ2-1, with D uncertain. Trimming removed 5 bases at V and 9 bases at J, with 11 bases between. This CDR3 region has 12 residues. Germline V lookup: CDR1 SGHVS, CDR2 FNYEAQ. The CDR3 sequence is CASSHRKGEQFF. The CDR3 DNA reads as TGTGCCAGCAGCCACCGAAAGGGTGAGCAGTTCTTC.

Many counts were recorded for this clonotype. The gene calls are TRBV7-2 and TRBJ2-1; a weak D match, TRBD2 (6 bases). Trimming removed 4 bases from V and 5 bases from J, with 15 bases in between. There are 15 residues in the CDR3. The germline gives CDR1 SGHTA, CDR2 FQGNSA. CDR3 nucleotides: TGTGCCAGCAGCTCGCTACGGGGGTATAACAATGAGCAGTTCTTC. This sequence encodes CASSSLRGYNNEQFF.

V is TRBV6-2 or TRBV6-3 and J is TRBJ1-1, with no clear D. Germline CDR1 and CDR2: MNHEY and SVGEGT. The V end lost 5 bases, the J end lost 0 bases, and 13 bases lay between the germline ends. The CDR3 spans 15 residues. This chain's CDR3 is CASSHWGGMNTEAFF. CDR3 DNA: TGTGCCAGCAGTCACTGGGGAGGGATGAACACTGAAGCTTTCTTT.

This clonotype came up many times. The CDR3 DNA reads as TGTGCCAGCAGTTACCGCCTAATTGAGACCCAGTACTTC. It is translated as CASSYRLIETQYF. V usage is TRBV6-5 and J usage is TRBJ2-5; no clear D. The CDR3 is made up of 13 amino acids. V lost 2 bases, J lost 5 bases, and 9 bases lay in between. Germline CDR1 and CDR2: MNHEY and SVGAGI.

This clonotype occurred a few times. The chain joins TRBV5-4 to TRBJ2-3; 7 nucleotides line up with TRBD2. The CDR3 runs 17 residues. V lost 0 bases, J lost 2 bases, and 9 bases stayed unmatched. Germline V gene sequence: CDR1 SGHNT, CDR2 YYREEE (reference sequence). CDR3 bases: TGTGCCAGCAGCTTGGGTGGTTCTAGCGGCATCACAGATACGCAGTATTTT. This codes for CASSLGGSSGITDTQYF.

This clonotype was found many times. This chain links TRBV20-1 with TRBJ1-5; the D is unclear. Per germline, CDR1 DFQATT and CDR2 SNEGSKA (reference sequence). The CDR3 runs to 15 residues. V lost 4 bases to trimming and J lost 0 bases, with 13 bases between them. CDR3 sequence (DNA): TGCAGTGCTAAGGAGTGGGGAGATAGCAATCAGCCCCAGCATTTT. It specifies CSAKEWGDSNQPQHF.